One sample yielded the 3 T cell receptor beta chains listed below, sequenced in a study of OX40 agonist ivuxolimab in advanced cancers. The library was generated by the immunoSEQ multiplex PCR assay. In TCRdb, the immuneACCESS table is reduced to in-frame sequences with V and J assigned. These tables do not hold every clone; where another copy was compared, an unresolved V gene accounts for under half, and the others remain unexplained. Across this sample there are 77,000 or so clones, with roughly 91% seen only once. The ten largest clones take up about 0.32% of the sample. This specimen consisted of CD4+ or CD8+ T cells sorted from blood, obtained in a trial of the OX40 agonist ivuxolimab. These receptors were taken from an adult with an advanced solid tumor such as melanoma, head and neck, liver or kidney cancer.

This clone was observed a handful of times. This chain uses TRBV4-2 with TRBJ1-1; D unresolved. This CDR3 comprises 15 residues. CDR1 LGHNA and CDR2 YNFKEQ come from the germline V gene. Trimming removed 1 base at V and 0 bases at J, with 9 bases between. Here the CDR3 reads CASSQVGRLNTEAFF. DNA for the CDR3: TGTGCCAGCAGCCAAGTTGGACGGTTGAACACTGAAGCTTTCTTT.

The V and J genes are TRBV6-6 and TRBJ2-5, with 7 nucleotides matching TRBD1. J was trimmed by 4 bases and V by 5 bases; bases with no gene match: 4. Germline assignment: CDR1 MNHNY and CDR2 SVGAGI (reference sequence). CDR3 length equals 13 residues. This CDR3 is CASSRQGRETQYF. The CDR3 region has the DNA TGTGCCAGCAGTAGACAGGGTAGAGAGACCCAGTACTTC.

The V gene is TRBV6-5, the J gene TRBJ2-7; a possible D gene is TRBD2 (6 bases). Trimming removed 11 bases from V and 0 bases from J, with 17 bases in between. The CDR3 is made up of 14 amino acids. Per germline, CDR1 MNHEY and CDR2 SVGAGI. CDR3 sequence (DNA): TGTGCCGGCCCCGGGACTCTTAGCTCCTACGAGCAGTACTTC. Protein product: CAGPGTLSSYEQYF.